This TCR beta chain was sequenced in a study of cytomegalovirus exposure and HLA in healthy donors. Study-level results: In a later analysis, across HLA loci, associated TCR counts were highest for DRB1, lowest for HLA-C.

The table lists this clone with a count of one. What it binds is not known. V shed 2 bases, J shed 7 bases, and the junction held 17 bases outside the gene matches. The CDR3 is made up of 17 amino acids. Germline CDR1 is ENHRY and CDR2 is SYGVKD. The PCR made use of 60 Vbeta and 13 Jbeta primers. Sequenced by immunoSEQ multiplex PCR; TCRdb stores in-frame clones only, minus some. The sample contains about 82,000 clones, about 70% of which appear only once. Sequencing used PBMCs. This receptor was taken from a woman aged 45-60 years in good health and CMV-seropositive. The chain links TRBV10-3 to TRBJ2-7, with 7 bases lining up with TRBD1. The CDR3 DNA is TGTGCCATCAGTGAGGACCCGGTTTCGGGACAGACTCTGGAGCAGTACTTC. It encodes CAISEDPVSGQTLEQYF.